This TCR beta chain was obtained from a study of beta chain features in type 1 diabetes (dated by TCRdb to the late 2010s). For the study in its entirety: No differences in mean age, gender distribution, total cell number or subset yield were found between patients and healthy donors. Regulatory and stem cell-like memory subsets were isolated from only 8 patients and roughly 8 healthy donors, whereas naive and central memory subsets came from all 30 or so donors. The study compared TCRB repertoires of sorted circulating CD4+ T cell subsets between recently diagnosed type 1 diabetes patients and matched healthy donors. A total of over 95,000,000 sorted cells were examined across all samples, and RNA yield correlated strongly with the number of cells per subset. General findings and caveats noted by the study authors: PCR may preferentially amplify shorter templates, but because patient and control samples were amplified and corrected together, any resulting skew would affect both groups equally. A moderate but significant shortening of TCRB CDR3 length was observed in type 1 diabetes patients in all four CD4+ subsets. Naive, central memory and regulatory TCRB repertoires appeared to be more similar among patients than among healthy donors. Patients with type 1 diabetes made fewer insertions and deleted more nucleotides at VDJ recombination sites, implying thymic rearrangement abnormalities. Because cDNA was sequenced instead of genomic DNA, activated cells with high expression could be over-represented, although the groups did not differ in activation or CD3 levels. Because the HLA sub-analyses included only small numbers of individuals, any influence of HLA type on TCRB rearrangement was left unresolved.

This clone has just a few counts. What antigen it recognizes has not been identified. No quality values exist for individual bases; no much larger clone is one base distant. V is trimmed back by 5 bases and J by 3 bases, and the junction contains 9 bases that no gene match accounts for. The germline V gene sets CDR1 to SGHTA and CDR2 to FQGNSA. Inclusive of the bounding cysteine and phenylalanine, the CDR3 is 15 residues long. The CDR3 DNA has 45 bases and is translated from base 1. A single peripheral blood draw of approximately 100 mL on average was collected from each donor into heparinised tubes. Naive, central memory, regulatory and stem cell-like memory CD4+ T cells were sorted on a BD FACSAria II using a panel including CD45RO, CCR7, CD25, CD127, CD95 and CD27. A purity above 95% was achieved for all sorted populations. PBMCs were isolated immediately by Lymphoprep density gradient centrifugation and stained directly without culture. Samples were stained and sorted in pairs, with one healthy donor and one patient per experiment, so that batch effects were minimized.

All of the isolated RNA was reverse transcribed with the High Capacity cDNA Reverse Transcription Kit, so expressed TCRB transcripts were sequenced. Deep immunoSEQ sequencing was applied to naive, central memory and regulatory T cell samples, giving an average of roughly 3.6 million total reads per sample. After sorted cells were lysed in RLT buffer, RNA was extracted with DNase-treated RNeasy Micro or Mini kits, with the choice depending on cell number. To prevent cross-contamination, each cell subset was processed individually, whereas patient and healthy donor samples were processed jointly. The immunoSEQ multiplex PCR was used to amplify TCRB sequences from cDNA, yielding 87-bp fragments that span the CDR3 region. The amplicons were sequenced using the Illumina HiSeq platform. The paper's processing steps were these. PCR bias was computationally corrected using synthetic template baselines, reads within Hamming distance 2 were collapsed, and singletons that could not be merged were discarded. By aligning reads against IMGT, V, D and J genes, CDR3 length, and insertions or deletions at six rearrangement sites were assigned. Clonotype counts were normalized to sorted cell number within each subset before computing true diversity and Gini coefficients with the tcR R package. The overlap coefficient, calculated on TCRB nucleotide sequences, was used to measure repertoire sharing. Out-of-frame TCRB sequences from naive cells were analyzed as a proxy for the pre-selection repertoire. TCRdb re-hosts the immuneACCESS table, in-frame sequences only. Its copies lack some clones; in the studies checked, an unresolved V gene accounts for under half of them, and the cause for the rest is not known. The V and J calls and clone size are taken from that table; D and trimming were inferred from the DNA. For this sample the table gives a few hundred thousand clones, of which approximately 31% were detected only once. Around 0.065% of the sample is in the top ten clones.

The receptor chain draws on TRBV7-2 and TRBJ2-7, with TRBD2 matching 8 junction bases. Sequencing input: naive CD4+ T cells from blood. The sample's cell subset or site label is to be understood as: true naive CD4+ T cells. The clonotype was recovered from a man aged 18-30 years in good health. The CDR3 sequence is CASSLREGGLYEQYF. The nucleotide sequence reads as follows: TGTGCCAGCAGCCTCCGGGAGGGTGGTCTCTACGAGCAGTACTTC.